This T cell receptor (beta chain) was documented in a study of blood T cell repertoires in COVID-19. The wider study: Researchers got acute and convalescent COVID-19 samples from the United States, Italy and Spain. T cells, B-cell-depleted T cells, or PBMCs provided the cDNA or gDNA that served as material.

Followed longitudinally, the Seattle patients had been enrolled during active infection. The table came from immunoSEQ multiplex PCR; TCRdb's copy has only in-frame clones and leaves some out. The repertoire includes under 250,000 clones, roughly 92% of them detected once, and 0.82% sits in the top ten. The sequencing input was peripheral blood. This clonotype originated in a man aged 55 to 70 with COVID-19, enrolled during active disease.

CDR3 amino acids: CASSATGGSDTQYF. The CDR3 bases are TGTGCCAGCAGCGCGACAGGGGGCTCAGATACGCAGTATTTT. J is TRBJ2-3 and V is TRBV9; 10 bases fit TRBD1. The junction had 2 bases not matched to a gene; V was cut back by 3 bases and J by 4 bases. This CDR3 comprises 14 residues. Germline-derived CDR1 and CDR2 are SGDLS and YYNGEE.